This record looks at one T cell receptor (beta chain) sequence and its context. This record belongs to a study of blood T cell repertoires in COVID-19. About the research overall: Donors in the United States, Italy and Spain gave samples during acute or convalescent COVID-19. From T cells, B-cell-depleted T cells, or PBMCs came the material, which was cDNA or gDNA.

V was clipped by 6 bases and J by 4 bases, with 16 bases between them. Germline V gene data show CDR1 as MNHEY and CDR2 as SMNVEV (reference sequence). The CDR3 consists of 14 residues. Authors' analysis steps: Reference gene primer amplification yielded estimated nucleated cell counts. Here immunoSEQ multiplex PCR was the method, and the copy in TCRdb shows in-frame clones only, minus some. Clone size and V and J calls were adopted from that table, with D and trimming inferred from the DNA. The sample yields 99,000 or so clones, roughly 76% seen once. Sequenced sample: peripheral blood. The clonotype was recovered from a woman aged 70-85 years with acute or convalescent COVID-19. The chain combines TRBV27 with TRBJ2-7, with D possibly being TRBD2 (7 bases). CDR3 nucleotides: TGTGCCAGCAGCGAGCTCGGGGGGACATACGAGCAGTACTTC. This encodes CASSELGGTYEQYF.